Given below is one TCR beta chain in context. With random hexamers, roughly 0.45 to 1 ug RNA was reverse transcribed. Amplification of TCR beta CDR3 across 54 Vbeta and 13 Jbeta was performed with immunoSEQ multiplex PCR. MiXCR, run by TCRdb on the immunoSEQ multiplex PCR reads, gives a single entry per CDR3 protein. The sample records about 85,000 distinct CDR3 sequences, 94% being singletons. The sample belongs to a study of CD8 T cells in Susac syndrome. CD8+ and CD4+ T cells from blood underwent TCR beta sequencing. Germline CDR1 and CDR2: LGHNT and FRNRAP. CDR3 size: 15 residues. Trimming took off 3 bases at V and 0 bases at J, with 9 bases between the two ends.

The sequence came from a human donor in good health. This sequence joins TRBV12-5 and TRBJ2-4; D ambiguous. Sequencing was performed on CD8+ T cells from PBMCs. The CDR3, as DNA: TGTGCTAGTGGTTTCGCCTCACTAGCCAAAAACATTCAGTACTTC. It is translated as CASGFASLAKNIQYF.